One sample yielded the 18 T cell receptor beta chains listed below, sequenced in a study of CD8 T cells in Susac syndrome. Reverse transcription used roughly 0.45 to 1 ug RNA and random hexamers. In TCRdb, the immunoSEQ multiplex PCR reads were re-called with MiXCR into one record per CDR3 protein. The sample comprises about 180,000 distinct CDR3 sequences, approximately 94% of which are singletons, and roughly 0.095% rests with the top ten. Sequenced: CD4+ T cells from PBMCs. Receptors originate from a human donor with multiple sclerosis.

The rearrangement joins TRBV9 to TRBJ2-3, with a weak D call TRBD2 (6 bases). The germline V and J ends were trimmed by 4 bases and 11 bases, with 20 bases remaining between them. The CDR3 contains 14 residues. Germline CDR1 and CDR2: SGDLS and YYNGEE. CDR3 in amino acids: CASSTRDSSVEQYF. The DNA for the CDR3 is TGTGCCAGCAGCACGCGGGACTCCTCGGTGGAGCAGTATTTT.

This sequence joins TRBV7-9 and TRBJ1-2; D remains ambiguous. The germline CDR1 and CDR2 sequences are SEHNR and FQNEAQ (reference sequence). The CDR3 totals 14 residues. V lost 1 base to trimming and J lost 1 base, with 7 bases between them. The CDR3 reads CASSLEGGNYGYTF. The DNA of the CDR3 is TGTGCCAGCAGCTTAGAAGGCGGTAACTATGGCTACACCTTC.

V and J are TRBV20-1 and TRBJ2-5; D not certain. The V gene's germline CDR1 is DFQATT and CDR2 SNEGSKA (reference sequence). The CDR3 consists of 13 residues. V lost 0 bases to trimming and J lost 4 bases, with 9 bases between them. As DNA, the CDR3 is TGCAGTGCTAGAGACCCAGGTGCAGAGACCCAGTACTTC. This translates into CSARDPGAETQYF.

V is TRBV7-9 and J is TRBJ2-3, with D possibly matching TRBD1 (6 bases). Trimming removed 5 bases from V and 2 bases from J, with 8 bases in between. This CDR3 region has 13 residues. Germline V gene sequence: CDR1 SEHNR, CDR2 FQNEAQ (reference sequence). Here the CDR3 reads CASSGGDTDTQYF. DNA of the CDR3: TGTGCCAGCAGCGGGGGCGACACAGATACGCAGTATTTT.

This chain connects TRBV24-1 to TRBJ2-2, with no clear D. V lost 5 bases and J 1 base, leaving 16 bases between the germline ends. Germline V gene lookup returns CDR1 KGHDR and CDR2 SFDVKD. The CDR3 extends over 17 amino acids. In DNA form, the CDR3 reads TGTGCCACCAGTGCTTGGGAAGTCGGCGGGAACACCGGGGAGCTGTTTTTT. Amino acids: CATSAWEVGGNTGELFF.

The count of this clonotype is one. CDR3 amino acids: CAWSAGQGSQPQHF. CDR3 in DNA: TGTGCCTGGAGCGCGGGACAGGGAAGTCAGCCCCAGCATTTT. The V call is TRBV30, the J call TRBJ1-5; 9 bases fit TRBD1. This CDR3 has 14 amino acids. Trimming took 3 bases from V and 6 from J; bases not matched to a gene: 6. The germline gives CDR1 GTSNPN, CDR2 SVGIG (reference sequence).

J is TRBJ1-1 and V is TRBV5-1; perhaps TRBD1 as D (5 bases). The germline V and J ends were trimmed by 3 bases and 1 base, with 16 bases remaining between them. This CDR3 is built from 16 residues. The V gene's germline CDR1 is SGHRS and CDR2 YFSETQ. The CDR3 reads CASSWNGGLGNTEAFF. The CDR3 bases are TGCGCCAGCAGCTGGAACGGGGGACTCGGGAACACTGAAGCTTTCTTT.

The chain couples TRBV21-1 to TRBJ1-5; the DNA was not used to check the table's D call, TRBD1. TRBV21-1 is shown as a pseudogene. The CDR3 is 13 residues long. CDR3 residues: CAGRTTGNQPQHF. Here the CDR3 DNA reads TGTGCCGGCCGGACAACGGGCAATCAGCCCCAGCATTTT.

The V call is TRBV30, the J call TRBJ2-3, with no clear D. Germline CDR1 GTSNPN, CDR2 SVGIG (reference sequence). There are 12 residues in the CDR3. V dropped 2 bases and J dropped 6 bases, with 9 bases sitting between them. The CDR3 DNA sequence: TGTGCCTGGAGTCCAGCCTCGGATACGCAGTATTTT. It translates to CAWSPASDTQYF.

The V gene is TRBV25-1, the J gene TRBJ1-2; no firm D call. The CDR3 extends over 12 amino acids. CDR1 is MGHDK and CDR2 is SYGVNS in the germline V gene. Trimming stripped 2 bases from V and 7 bases from J, with 8 bases between. In DNA, the CDR3 is TGTGCCAGCAGTGAAGTACTGGGTGGCTACACCTTC. Residues: CASSEVLGGYTF.

The V gene is TRBV5-4, the J gene TRBJ1-1, with TRBD1 matching 9 bases. Germline values: CDR1 SGHNT, CDR2 YYREEE (reference sequence). Trimming cost V 3 bases and J 3 bases; bases outside gene matches: 3. CDR3 length: 14 amino acids. Here the CDR3 DNA reads TGTGCCAGCAGCTGGGGACAGGGCTACACTGAAGCTTTCTTT. Its translation: CASSWGQGYTEAFF.

The V call is TRBV20-1, the J call TRBJ2-7; TRBD2 agrees at 9 bases. The CDR3 runs 14 residues. Germline lookup yields CDR1 DFQATT and CDR2 SNEGSKA (reference sequence). The J segment lost 2 bases and the V segment lost 3 bases, leaving 5 bases of the junction unmatched. CDR3 amino acids: CSASRGGVAYEQYF. CDR3 DNA sequence: TGCAGTGCTAGTCGCGGGGGGGTCGCCTACGAGCAGTACTTC.

CDR3 loop: CASSLGGDGKSYNEQFF. The DNA of the CDR3 is TGTGCCAGCAGCTTAGGGGGCGACGGCAAGTCCTACAATGAGCAGTTCTTC. The gene calls are TRBV7-8 and TRBJ2-1; D possibly corresponds to TRBD1 (5 bases). Germline values: CDR1 SGHVS, CDR2 FQNEAQ. The CDR3 contains 17 residues. V gave up 1 base and J gave up 1 base, with 14 bases separating them. The full variable domain, completed using reference TRBV7-8 and TRBJ2-1, is GAGVSQSPRYKVAKRGQDVALRCDPISGHVSLFWYQQALGQGPEFLTYFQNEAQLDKSGLPSDRFFAERPEGSVSTLKIQRTQQEDSAVYLCASSLGGDGKSYNEQFFGPGTRLTVL.

The chain combines TRBV6-5 with TRBJ2-7; D is possibly TRBD2 (5 bases). The length of the CDR3 is 15 residues. Trimming cost V 6 bases and J 1 base, with 16 bases left between them. The germline V gene has CDR1 MNHEY and CDR2 SVGAGI. The chain's CDR3 is CASSSRAGPSYEQYF. CDR3 nucleotides: TGTGCCAGCAGCTCACGGGCGGGTCCGTCCTACGAGCAGTACTTC.

V gene TRBV12-3 or TRBV12-4 combines with J gene TRBJ2-1; D gene uncertain. Trimming left V 3 bases short and J 0 bases short, with 9 bases between. This CDR3 region has 15 residues. For the CDR3, the DNA is TGTGCCAGCAGTTTCGGGCCGAGCTCCTACAATGAGCAGTTCTTC. Translating it yields CASSFGPSSYNEQFF.

This CDR3 reads CSVRTAANSGANVLTF. CDR3 DNA: TGCAGCGTCCGGACAGCAGCCAACTCTGGGGCCAACGTCCTGACTTTC. The chain employs TRBV29-1 and TRBJ2-6; weak D call: TRBD1 (6 bases). The germline CDR1 and CDR2 sequences are SQVTM and ANQGSEA. The V end was cut by 6 bases, the J end by 0 bases, with 15 bases between. The CDR3 consists of 16 residues.

The J gene is TRBJ2-1, the V gene TRBV30; D gene uncertain. Per the germline V gene, CDR1 is GTSNPN and CDR2 is SVGIG (reference sequence). The CDR3 is made up of 10 amino acids. Trimming shortened V by 5 bases and J by 5 bases, and 4 bases separated the two germline ends. This CDR3 is CAWGDNEQFF. CDR3 nucleotide sequence: TGTGCCTGGGGGGACAATGAGCAGTTCTTC.

This chain links TRBV18 with TRBJ1-6, with TRBD1 as a possible D gene (5 bases). Germline values: CDR1 KGHSH, CDR2 LQKENI. Deletions cut 3 bases from V and 5 bases from J, with 11 bases between. This CDR3 spans 15 amino acids. This chain's CDR3 is CASSPTAGDNSPLHF. CDR3 nucleotide sequence: TGTGCCAGCTCACCGACAGCTGGGGATAATTCACCCCTCCACTTT.